This T cell receptor beta chain was found in a study of OX40 agonist ivuxolimab in advanced cancers. Whole-study context: Every 2 weeks, ivuxolimab was infused into the patients intravenously at between 0.01 and 10 mg/kg. Dose-escalation cases comprised hepatocellular carcinoma, melanoma, renal cell or head and neck cancer.

Some clones are missing from TCRdb's copy, which holds only in-frame ones; the method was immunoSEQ multiplex PCR. The top ten hold approximately 14% of the sample, which has under 90,000 clones, roughly 91% seen once. This CDR3 has 15 residues. Germline CDR1 is LNHDA and CDR2 is SQIVND (reference sequence). The ends lost 3 bases at V and 4 bases at J; junction bases unmatched: 4. As to this clone: Its antigen remains unidentified.

Study-wide results and caveats: Clones of CD4+ and CD8+ blood T cells grew by week 6 at doses of 0.1 to 3.0 mg/kg. Expanded peripheral T cells had an undetermined antigen specificity.

The chain has TRBV19 and TRBJ2-1; 9 nucleotides align to TRBD2. This clonotype originated in an adult with an advanced solid tumor such as melanoma, head and neck, liver or kidney cancer. Sequences were derived from CD4+ or CD8+ T cells sorted from blood, sampled in a trial of the OX40 agonist ivuxolimab. The CDR3 sequence: CASSMGTSTYNEQFF. CDR3 coding DNA: TGTGCCAGTAGTATGGGGACTAGCACATACAATGAGCAGTTCTTC. Full variable domain (missing parts from reference TRBV19 and TRBJ2-1): DGGITQSPKYLFRKEGQNVTLSCEQNLNHDAMYWYRQDPGQGLRLIYYSQIVNDFQKGDIAEGYSVSREKKESFPLTVTSAQKNPTAFYLCASSMGTSTYNEQFFGPGTRLTVL.